These 2 T cell receptor beta chains were sequenced from one sample in a study of shared clonotypes between healthy human individuals. Measured with immunoSEQ multiplex PCR; TCRdb has only the in-frame clones, and not every one. The sample has some 1 million clones; under 80% are singletons. The sample was memory CD4+ T cells sorted from blood. Subset reported: CD45RA-negative fraction. These receptors were taken from a man between 18 and 29 years old in good health.

This clone occurred once. V is TRBV30 and J is TRBJ1-6; possible D gene TRBD1, 5 bases. The CDR3 loop spans 14 amino acids. Germline V gene sequence: CDR1 GTSNPN, CDR2 SVGIG (reference sequence). V shed 0 bases and J shed 10 bases, with 13 bases lying between them. The CDR3 DNA is TGTGCCTGGAGTGTTGACAGACCCGGCTCACCCCTCCACTTT. Translated: CAWSVDRPGSPLHF.

This chain uses TRBV6-5 with TRBJ1-6; 7 bases match TRBD1. The ends lost 8 bases at V and 9 bases at J; junction bases unmatched: 10. The germline CDR1 and CDR2 sequences are MNHEY and SVGAGI. The CDR3 loop spans 14 amino acids. The CDR3 bases are TGTGCCAGCGGACTTGGACAGGTCTTTTCACCCCTCCACTTT. It encodes CASGLGQVFSPLHF.